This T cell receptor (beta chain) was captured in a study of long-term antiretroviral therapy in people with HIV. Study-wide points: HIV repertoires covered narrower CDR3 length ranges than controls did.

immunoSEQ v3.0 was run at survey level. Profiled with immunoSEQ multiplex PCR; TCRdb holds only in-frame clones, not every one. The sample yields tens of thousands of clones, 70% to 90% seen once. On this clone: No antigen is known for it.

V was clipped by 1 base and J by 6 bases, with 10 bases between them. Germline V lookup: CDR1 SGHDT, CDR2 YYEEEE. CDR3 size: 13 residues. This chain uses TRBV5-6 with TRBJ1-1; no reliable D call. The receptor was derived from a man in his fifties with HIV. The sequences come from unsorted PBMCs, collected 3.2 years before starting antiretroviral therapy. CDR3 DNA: TGTGCCAGCAGCTTGAAGCGGTGGGCTGAAGCTTTCTTT. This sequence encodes CASSLKRWAEAFF.